This T cell receptor beta chain stems from a study of beta chain features in type 1 diabetes. Without exception, sorted populations had purity beyond 98%. With respect to this clone: Its antigen is undetermined.

Study outcomes and limitations: Within patients, naive, central memory and Treg TCRB repertoires seemed more similar than within healthy donors.

What was sequenced were expressed TCRB transcripts, since all of the isolated RNA had been reverse transcribed. The protocol was immunoSEQ multiplex PCR, while the TCRdb copy is restricted to in-frame clones and leaves out a portion. The table records 130,000 or so clones, 9% to 10% of them present only once. V dropped 4 bases and J dropped 2 bases, with 12 bases sitting between them. CDR1 and CDR2 from the germline V gene are MNHNS and SASEGT. The CDR3 is made up of 15 amino acids. The receptor was derived from a woman in her thirties or forties in good health. The material sequenced was central memory CD4+ T cells from blood. The chain is built from TRBV6-1 and TRBJ1-5; D is unclear. CDR3 nucleotides: TGTGCCAGCAGTGTGCCCCCAACGGGCAATCAGCCCCAGCATTTT. Amino acid sequence: CASSVPPTGNQPQHF.